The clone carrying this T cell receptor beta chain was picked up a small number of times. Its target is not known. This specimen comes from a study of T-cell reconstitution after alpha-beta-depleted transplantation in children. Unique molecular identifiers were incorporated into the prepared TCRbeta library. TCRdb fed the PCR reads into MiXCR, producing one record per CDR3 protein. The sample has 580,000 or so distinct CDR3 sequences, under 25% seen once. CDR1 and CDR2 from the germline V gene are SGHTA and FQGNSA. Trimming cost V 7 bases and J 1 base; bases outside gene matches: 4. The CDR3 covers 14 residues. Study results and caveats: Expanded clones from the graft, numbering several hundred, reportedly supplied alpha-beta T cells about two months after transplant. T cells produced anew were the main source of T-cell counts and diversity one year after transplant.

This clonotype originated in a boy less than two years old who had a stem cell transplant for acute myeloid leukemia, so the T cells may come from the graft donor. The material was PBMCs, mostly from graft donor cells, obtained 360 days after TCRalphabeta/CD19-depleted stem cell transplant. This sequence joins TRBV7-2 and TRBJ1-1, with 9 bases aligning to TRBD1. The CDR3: CASTRQGGNTEAFF. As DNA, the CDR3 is TGTGCCAGCACCCGACAGGGGGGGAACACTGAAGCTTTCTTT.